This record covers a single T cell receptor (beta chain). With V trimmed by 2 bases and J by 5 bases, 10 bases remained unmatched. The CDR3 has 17 residues. Germline CDR1 SGHTA, CDR2 FQGTGA. In the original processing: Reference gene primer amplification gave nucleated cell count estimates. Here immunoSEQ multiplex PCR was the method, and the copy in TCRdb shows in-frame clones only, minus some. V, J and clone size derive from that table, while D and trimming were established from the DNA sequence. The table records around 200,000 clones, around 83% of them present only once. This sample stems from a study of blood T cell repertoires in COVID-19. The wider study: Samples of COVID-19 (acute and convalescent) were obtained from the United States, Italy and Spain. The cDNA or gDNA used as material had been derived from T cells, B-cell-depleted T cells, or PBMCs.

Sequencing was performed on peripheral blood. This sequence originates from a man aged 50 to 59 with active or convalescent COVID-19. The chain has TRBV7-3 and TRBJ1-1, with 11 bases identical to TRBD1. CDR3 DNA: TGTGCCAGCAGCTTAGGTAGGGGACAGGGGGTTGGGACTGAAGCTTTCTTT. Residues: CASSLGRGQGVGTEAFF. The full variable domain, in which reference TRBV7-3 and TRBJ1-1 provide the parts outside the CDR3, is GAGVSQTPSNKVTEKGKYVELRCDPISGHTALYWYRQSLGQGPEFLIYFQGTGAADDSGLPNDRFFAVRPEGSVSTLKIQRTERGDSAVYLCASSLGRGQGVGTEAFFGQGTRLTVV.